This TCR beta chain emerged from a study of beta chain features in type 1 diabetes. This clone showed up just a few times. As yet, its antigen is unknown. Study-wide results and caveats: People with Type 1 diabetes carried modestly yet significantly shorter TCRB CDR3s in all four CD4+ subsets.

Investigators reverse transcribed all isolated RNA, so they sequenced expressed TCRB transcripts. The repertoire was sequenced with immunoSEQ multiplex PCR; TCRdb's copy has only in-frame clones and lacks some. The table has 130,000 to 150,000 clones, less than 15% seen once. V was clipped by 2 bases and J by 3 bases, with 9 bases between them. The germline gives CDR1 SGHRS, CDR2 YFSETQ. The CDR3 is 14 amino acids. The clonotype comes from a man aged 18 to 30 with type 1 diabetes. The sample taken for sequencing was central memory CD4+ T cells from blood. V and J are TRBV5-1 and TRBJ1-5, with no clear D. This CDR3 is CASSLDPSNQPQHF. CDR3 in DNA: TGCGCCAGCAGCTTAGACCCGTCCAATCAGCCCCAGCATTTT.